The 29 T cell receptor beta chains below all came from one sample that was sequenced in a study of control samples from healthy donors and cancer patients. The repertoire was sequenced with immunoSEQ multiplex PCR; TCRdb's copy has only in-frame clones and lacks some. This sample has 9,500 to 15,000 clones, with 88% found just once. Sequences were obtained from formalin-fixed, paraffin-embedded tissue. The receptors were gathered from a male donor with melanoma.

The CDR3 DNA is TGTGCCATCAGTAAAGCAGGGGACAATCAGCCCCAGCATTTT. It translates to CAISKAGDNQPQHF. The chain joins TRBV10-3 to TRBJ1-5, with D possibly being TRBD1 (6 bases). Per germline, CDR1 ENHRY and CDR2 SYGVKD. The CDR3 has 14 amino acids. V gave up 5 bases and J gave up 3 bases, with 11 bases separating them.

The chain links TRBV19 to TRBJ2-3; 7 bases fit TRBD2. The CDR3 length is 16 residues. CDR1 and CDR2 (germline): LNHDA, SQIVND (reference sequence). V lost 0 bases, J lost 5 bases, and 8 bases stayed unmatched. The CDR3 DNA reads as TGTGCCAGTAGTATAGACGAAGTGGGAGGGCTAGATACGCAGTATTTT. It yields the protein CASSIDEVGGLDTQYF.

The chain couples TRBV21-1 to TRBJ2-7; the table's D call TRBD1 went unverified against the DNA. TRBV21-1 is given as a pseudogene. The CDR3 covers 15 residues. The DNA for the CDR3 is TGTGCCAACAGCAAGGGGGACAGGGTTTTTGGCGAGCAGTACGTC. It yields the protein CANSKGDRVFGEQYV.

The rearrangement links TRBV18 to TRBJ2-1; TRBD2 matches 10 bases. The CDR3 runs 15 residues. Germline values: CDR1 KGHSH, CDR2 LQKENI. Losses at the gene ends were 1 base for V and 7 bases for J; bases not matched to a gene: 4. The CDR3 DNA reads TGTGCCAGCTCACCACTAGCGGGAGGAGGTAATGAGCAGTTCTTC. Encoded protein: CASSPLAGGGNEQFF. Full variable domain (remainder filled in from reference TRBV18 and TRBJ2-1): NAGVMQNPRHLVRRRGQEARLRCSPMKGHSHVYWYRQLPEEGLKFMVYLQKENIIDESGMPKERFSAEFPKEGPSILRIQQVVRGDSAAYFCASSPLAGGGNEQFFGPGTRLTVL.

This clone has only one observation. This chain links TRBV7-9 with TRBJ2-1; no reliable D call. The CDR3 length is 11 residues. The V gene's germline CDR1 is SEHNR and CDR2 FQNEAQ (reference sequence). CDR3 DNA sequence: TGTGCAGCAGCTCCAGCAGAATTGGGATTCTTC. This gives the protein CAAAPAELGFF.

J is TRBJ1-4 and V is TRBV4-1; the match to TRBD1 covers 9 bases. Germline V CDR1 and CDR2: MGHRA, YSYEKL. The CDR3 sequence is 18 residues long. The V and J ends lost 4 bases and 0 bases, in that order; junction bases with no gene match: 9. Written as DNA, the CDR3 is TGCGCCAGCAGCCGGGAGCCGGGACAGGGAGCAACTAATGAAAAACTGTTTTTT. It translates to CASSREPGQGATNEKLFF.

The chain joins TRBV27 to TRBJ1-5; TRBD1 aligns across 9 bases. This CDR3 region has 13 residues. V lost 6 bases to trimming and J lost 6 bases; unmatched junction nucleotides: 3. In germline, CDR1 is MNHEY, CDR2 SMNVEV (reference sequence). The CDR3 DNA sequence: TGTGCCAGCAGGGGACAGGGAGGTCAGCCCCAGCATTTT. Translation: CASRGQGGQPQHF.

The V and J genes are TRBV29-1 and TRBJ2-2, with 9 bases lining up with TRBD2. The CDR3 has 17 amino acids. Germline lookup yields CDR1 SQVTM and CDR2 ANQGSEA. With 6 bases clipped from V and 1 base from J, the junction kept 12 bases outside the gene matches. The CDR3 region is CSVEKTLAGVNTGELFF. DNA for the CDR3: TGCAGCGTCGAGAAGACTTTAGCGGGGGTGAACACCGGGGAGCTGTTTTTT.

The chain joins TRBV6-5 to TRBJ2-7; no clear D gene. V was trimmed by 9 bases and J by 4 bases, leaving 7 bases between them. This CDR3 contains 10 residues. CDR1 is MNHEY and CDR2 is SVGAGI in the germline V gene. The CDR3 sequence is CASGVYEQYF. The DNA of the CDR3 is TGTGCCAGTGGAGTGTACGAGCAGTACTTC.

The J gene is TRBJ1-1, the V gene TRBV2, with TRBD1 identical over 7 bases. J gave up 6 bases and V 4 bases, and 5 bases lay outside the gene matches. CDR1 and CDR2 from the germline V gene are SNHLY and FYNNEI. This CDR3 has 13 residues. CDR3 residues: CASSVQGMSEAFF. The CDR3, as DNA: TGTGCCAGCAGTGTACAGGGGATGTCTGAAGCTTTCTTT.

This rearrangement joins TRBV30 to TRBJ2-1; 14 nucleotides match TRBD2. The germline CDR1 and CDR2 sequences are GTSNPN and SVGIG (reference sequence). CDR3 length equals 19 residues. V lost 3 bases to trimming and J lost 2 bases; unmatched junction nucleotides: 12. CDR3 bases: TGTGCCTGGAGAACCGGGACTAGCGGGAGACGGGTCACCTACAATGAGCAGTTCTTC. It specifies CAWRTGTSGRRVTYNEQFF.

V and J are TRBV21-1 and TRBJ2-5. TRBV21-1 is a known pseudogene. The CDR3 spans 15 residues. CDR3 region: CASQGVSGPQETQYF. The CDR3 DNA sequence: TGTGCCAGTCAAGGGGTTTCGGGACCTCAAGAGACCCAGTACTTC.

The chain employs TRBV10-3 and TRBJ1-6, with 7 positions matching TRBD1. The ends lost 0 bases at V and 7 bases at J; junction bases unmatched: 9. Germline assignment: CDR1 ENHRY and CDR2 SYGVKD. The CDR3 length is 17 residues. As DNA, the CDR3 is TGTGCCATCAGTGAGTCCGCTGACAGGGATCGGAATTCACCCCTCCACTTT. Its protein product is CAISESADRDRNSPLHF.

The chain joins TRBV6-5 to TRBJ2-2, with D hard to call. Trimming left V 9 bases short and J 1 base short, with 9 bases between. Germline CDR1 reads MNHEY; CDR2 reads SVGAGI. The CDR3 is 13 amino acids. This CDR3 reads CASFSRNTGELFF. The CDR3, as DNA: TGTGCCAGTTTTTCCAGGAACACCGGGGAGCTGTTTTTT.

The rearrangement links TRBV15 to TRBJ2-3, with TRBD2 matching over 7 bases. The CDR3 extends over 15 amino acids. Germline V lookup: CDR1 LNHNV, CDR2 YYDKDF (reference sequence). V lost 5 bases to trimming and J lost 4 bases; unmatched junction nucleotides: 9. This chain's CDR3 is CATSSGGRGADTQYF. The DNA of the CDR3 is TGTGCCACCAGCTCGGGCGGTCGGGGGGCAGATACGCAGTATTTT.

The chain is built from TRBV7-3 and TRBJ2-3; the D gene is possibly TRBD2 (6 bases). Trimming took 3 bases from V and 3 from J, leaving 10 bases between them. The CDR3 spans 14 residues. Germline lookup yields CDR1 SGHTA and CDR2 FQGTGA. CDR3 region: CASSLGLGTDTQYF. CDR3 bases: TGTGCCAGCAGCTTGGGACTCGGTACAGATACGCAGTATTTT.

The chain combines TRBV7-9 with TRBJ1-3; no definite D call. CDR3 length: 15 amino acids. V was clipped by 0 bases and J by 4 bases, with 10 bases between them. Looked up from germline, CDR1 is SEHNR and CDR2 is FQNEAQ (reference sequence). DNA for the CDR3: TGTGCCAGCAGCTTAGCCGGACCTAAAGGAAACACCATATATTTT. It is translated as CASSLAGPKGNTIYF.

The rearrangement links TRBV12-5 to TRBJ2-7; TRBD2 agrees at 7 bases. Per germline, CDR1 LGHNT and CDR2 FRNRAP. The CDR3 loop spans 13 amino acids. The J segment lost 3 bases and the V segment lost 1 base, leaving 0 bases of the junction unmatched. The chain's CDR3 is CASGLGGGYEQYF. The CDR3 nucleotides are TGTGCTAGTGGTTTGGGCGGGGGCTACGAGCAGTACTTC.

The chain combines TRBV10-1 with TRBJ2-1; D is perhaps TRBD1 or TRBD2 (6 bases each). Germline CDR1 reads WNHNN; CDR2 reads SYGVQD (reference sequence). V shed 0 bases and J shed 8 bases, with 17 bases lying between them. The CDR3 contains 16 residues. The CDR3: CASSESGGQPRDEQFF. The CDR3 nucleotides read TGCGCCAGCAGTGAGTCGGGGGGACAACCCCGGGATGAGCAGTTCTTC.

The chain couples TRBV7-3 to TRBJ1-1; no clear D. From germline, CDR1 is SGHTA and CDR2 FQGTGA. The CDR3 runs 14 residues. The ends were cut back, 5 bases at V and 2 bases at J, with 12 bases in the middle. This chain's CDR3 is CASSPGPRNTEAFF. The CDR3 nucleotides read TGTGCCAGCAGCCCCGGGCCCCGAAACACTGAAGCTTTCTTT. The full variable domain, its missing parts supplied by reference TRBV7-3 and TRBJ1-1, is GAGVSQTPSNKVTEKGKYVELRCDPISGHTALYWYRQSLGQGPEFLIYFQGTGAADDSGLPNDRFFAVRPEGSVSTLKIQRTERGDSAVYLCASSPGPRNTEAFFGQGTRLTVV.

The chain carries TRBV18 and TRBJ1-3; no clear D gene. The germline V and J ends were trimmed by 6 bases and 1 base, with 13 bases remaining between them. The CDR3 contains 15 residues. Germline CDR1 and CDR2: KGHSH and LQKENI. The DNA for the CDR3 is TGTGCCAGCTCCCTATCACAGTCATCTGGAAACACCATATATTTT. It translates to CASSLSQSSGNTIYF.

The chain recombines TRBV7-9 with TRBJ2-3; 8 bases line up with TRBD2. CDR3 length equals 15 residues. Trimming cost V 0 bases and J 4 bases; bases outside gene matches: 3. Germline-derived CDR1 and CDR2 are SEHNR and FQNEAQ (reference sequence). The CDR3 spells CASSLASGSPDTQYF. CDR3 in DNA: TGTGCCAGCAGCTTAGCAAGCGGGAGCCCAGATACGCAGTATTTT.

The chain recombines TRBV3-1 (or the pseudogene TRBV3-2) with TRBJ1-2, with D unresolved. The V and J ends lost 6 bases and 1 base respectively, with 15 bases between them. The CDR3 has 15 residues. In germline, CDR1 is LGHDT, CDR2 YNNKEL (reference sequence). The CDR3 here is CASRPVPSDNYGYTF. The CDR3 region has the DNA TGTGCCAGCAGGCCAGTCCCGTCGGATAACTATGGCTACACCTTC.

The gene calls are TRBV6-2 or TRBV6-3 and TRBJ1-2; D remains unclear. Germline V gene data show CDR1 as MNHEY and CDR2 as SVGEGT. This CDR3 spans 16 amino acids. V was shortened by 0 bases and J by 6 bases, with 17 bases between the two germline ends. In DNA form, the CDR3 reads TGTGCCAGCAGTTACTCGGACTCCGGCATGGCGCATGGCTACACCTTC. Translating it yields CASSYSDSGMAHGYTF.

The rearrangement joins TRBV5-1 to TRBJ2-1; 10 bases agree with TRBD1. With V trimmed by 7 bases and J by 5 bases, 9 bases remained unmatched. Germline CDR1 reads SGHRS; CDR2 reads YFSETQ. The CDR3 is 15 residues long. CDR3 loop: CASRQGADRNNEQFF. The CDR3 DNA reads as TGCGCCAGCCGACAGGGGGCCGATCGAAACAATGAGCAGTTCTTC. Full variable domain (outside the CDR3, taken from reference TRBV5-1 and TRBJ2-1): KAGVTQTPRYLIKTRGQQVTLSCSPISGHRSVSWYQQTPGQGLQFLFEYFSETQRNKGNFPGRFSGRQFSNSRSEMNVSTLELGDSALYLCASRQGADRNNEQFFGPGTRLTVL.

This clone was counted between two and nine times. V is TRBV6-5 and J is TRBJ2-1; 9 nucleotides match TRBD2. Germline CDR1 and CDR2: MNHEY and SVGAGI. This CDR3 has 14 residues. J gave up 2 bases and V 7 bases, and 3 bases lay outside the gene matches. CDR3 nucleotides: TGTGCCAGCAATTTAGCGGGAGCCTACAATGAGCAGTTCTTC. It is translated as CASNLAGAYNEQFF.

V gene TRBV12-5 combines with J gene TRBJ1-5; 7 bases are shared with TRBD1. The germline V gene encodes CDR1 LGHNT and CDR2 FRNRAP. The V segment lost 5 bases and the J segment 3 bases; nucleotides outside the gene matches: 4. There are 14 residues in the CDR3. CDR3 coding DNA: TGTGCTAGTGGTCCTACAGGGGCCAATCAGCCCCAGCATTTT. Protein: CASGPTGANQPQHF.

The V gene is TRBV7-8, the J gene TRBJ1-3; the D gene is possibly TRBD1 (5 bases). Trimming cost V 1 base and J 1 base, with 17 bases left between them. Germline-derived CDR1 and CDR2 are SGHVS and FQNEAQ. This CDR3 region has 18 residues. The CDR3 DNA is TGTGCCAGCAGCTTAGACGCGAAAGCCCAGGGTTCTGGAAACACCATATATTTT. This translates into CASSLDAKAQGSGNTIYF. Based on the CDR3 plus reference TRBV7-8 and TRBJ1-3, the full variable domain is GAGVSQSPRYKVAKRGQDVALRCDPISGHVSLFWYQQALGQGPEFLTYFQNEAQLDKSGLPSDRFFAERPEGSVSTLKIQRTQQEDSAVYLCASSLDAKAQGSGNTIYFGEGSWLTVV.

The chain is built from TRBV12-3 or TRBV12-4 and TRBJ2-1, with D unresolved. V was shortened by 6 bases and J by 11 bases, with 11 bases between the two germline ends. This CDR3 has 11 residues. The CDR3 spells CASRKVGKQFF. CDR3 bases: TGTGCCAGCAGAAAGGTAGGGAAGCAGTTCTTC.